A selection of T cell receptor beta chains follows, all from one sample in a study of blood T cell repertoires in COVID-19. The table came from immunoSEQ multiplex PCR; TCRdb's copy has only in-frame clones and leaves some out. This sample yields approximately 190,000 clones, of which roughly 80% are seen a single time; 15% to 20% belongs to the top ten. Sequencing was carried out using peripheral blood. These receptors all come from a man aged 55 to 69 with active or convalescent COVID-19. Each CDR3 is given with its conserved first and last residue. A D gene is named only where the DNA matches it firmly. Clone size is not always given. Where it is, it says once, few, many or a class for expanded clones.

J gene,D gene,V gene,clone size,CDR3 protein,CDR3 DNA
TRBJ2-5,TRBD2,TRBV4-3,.,CASSQVTASGLQETQYF,TGCGCCAGCAGCCAAGTAACGGCTAGCGGTCTCCAAGAGACCCAGTACTTC
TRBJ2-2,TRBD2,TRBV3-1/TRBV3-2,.,CASRHIAGVGETGELFF,TGTGCCAGCAGGCATATAGCGGGAGTAGGAGAAACCGGGGAGCTGTTTTTT
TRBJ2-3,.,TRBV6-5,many,CASKSTDTQYF,TGTGCCAGCAAGAGTACAGATACGCAGTATTTT
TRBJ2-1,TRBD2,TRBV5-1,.,CASTRLADYNEQFF,TGCGCCAGCACCCGACTAGCGGACTACAATGAGCAGTTCTTC
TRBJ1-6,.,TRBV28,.,CASSSATHSPLHF,TGTGCCAGCAGTTCGGCGACACATTCACCCCTCCACTTT
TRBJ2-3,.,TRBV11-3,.,CASSLGSDSTDTQYF,TGTGCCAGCAGCCTCGGGAGCGACAGCACAGATACGCAGTATTTT
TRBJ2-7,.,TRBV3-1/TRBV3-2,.,CASSQVGLTREQYF,TGTGCCAGCAGCCAAGTAGGACTAACTCGGGAGCAGTACTTC
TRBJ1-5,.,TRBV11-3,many,CASSQWGGFEQPQHF,TGTGCCAGCAGCCAGTGGGGGGGGTTCGAGCAGCCCCAGCATTTT
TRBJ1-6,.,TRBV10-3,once,CAISVESSYNSPLHF,TGTGCCATCAGTGTAGAGAGCTCCTATAATTCACCCCTCCACTTT
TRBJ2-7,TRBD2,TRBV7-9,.,CASSPRATGGLEGSEQYF,TGTGCCAGCAGCCCCCGAGCGACGGGAGGGTTAGAAGGTTCTGAGCAGTACTTC
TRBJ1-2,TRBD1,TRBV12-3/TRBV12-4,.,CASSSGQGVGYTF,TGTGCCAGCAGTTCGGGACAGGGGGTCGGCTACACCTTC
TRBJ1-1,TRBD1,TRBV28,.,CASSLGTAEGKTEAFF,TGTGCCAGCAGTTTAGGGACAGCCGAAGGGAAGACTGAAGCTTTCTTT
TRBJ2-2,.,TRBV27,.,CASSAPDTAPGELFF,TGTGCCAGCAGTGCCCCGGACACCGCGCCCGGGGAGCTGTTTTTT
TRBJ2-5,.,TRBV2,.,CASLGGGQETQYF,TGTGCCAGCTTGGGTGGCGGTCAGGAGACCCAGTACTTC
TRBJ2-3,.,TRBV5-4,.,CASSFDRPPDTQYF,TGTGCCAGCAGCTTCGACAGGCCTCCAGATACGCAGTATTTT
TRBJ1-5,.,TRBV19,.,CASSIGRGNQPQHF,TGTGCCAGTAGTATAGGACGAGGAAATCAGCCCCAGCATTTT
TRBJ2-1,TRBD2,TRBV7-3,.,CASSLRRGGAGLFF,TGTGCCAGCAGCCTACGCCGCGGGGGAGCGGGACTGTTCTTC
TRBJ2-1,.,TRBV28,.,CASSPSGGQGQFF,TGTGCCAGCAGTCCCTCCGGGGGTCAAGGGCAGTTCTTC
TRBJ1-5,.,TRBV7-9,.,CASSSDKEANQPQHF,TGTGCCAGCAGCTCAGATAAGGAGGCCAATCAGCCCCAGCATTTT